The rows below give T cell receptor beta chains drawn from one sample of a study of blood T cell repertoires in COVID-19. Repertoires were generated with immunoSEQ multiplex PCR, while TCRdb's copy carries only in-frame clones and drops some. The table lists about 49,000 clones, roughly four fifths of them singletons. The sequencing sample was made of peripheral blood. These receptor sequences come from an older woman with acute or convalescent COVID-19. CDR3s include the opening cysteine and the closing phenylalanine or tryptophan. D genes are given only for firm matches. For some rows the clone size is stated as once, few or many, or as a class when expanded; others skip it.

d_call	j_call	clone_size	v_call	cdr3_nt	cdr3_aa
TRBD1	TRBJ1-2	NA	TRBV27	TGTGCCAGCAGCCTGAAACAGGGGAGCTATGGCTACACCTTC	CASSLKQGSYGYTF
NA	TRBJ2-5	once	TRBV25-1	TGTGCCAGCAGTGTCATGGGGGGTCGGAAGACCCAGTACTTC	CASSVMGGRKTQYF
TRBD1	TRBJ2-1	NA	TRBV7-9	TGTGCCAGCAGCCGGCCCGGGACAGGGGGTGGTGAGCAGTTCTTC	CASSRPGTGGGEQFF
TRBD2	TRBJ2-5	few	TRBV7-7	TGTGCCAGCAGCTTGAGGACTAGCGGGAGTCTAGGAGAGACCCAGTACTTC	CASSLRTSGSLGETQYF
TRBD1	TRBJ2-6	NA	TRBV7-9	TGTGCCAGCAGCGTAGTGTGGACAGGGGGAACGGGGGCCAACGTCCTGACTTTC	CASSVVWTGGTGANVLTF
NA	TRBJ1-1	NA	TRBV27	TGTGCCAGCAGTTTAAAAAACGGGAGAACCTGGAACACTGAAGCTTTCTTT	CASSLKNGRTWNTEAFF
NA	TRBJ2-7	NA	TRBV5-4	TGTGCCAGCATGGACTTGGGGACACCAGCCTACGAGCAGTACTTC	CASMDLGTPAYEQYF
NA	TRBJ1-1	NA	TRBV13	TGTGCCAGCAGCTTCTCCGGACAAACGTTGAACACTGAAGCTTTCTTT	CASSFSGQTLNTEAFF
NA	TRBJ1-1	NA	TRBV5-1	TGCGCCAGCAGCTCGGGACTTTTGAACACTGAAGCTTTCTTT	CASSSGLLNTEAFF
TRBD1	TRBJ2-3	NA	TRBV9	TGTGCCAGCAGCGCGAATACAGGGGCCACAGATACGCAGTATTTT	CASSANTGATDTQYF
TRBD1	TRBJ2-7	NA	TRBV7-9	TGTGCCAGCAGCTTAATACCGACAGGGGGGGCCGAGCAGTACTTC	CASSLIPTGGAEQYF
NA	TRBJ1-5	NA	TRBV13	TGTGCCAGCAGCTTTAGAGCCCGACGGATGACAATTAGCAATCAGCCCCAGCATTTT	CASSFRARRMTISNQPQHF
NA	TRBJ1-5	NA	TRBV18	TGTGCCAGCTCATCTGGACAGAGGAGCAATCAGCCCCAGCATTTT	CASSSGQRSNQPQHF
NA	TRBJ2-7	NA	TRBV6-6	TGTGCCAGCAGTCTGGACAACTACGAGCAGTACTTC	CASSLDNYEQYF